These 24 T cell receptor beta chains were all obtained from the same sample, sequenced in a study of PD-1 blockade in mismatch repair-deficient tumors. Assay: immunoSEQ multiplex PCR; the TCRdb copy retains only in-frame clones and omits some. In the table there are 49,000 or so clones, 81% of which are singletons. The specimen comprised peripheral blood, sampled more than 19 weeks after starting pembrolizumab. These receptors came from an adult with mismatch repair-deficient cancer.

The chain links TRBV7-2 to TRBJ2-5; tentatively, D is TRBD1 or TRBD2 (6 bases each). This CDR3 comprises 16 residues. The germline V and J ends were trimmed by 1 base and 2 bases, with 14 bases remaining between them. Germline V gives CDR1 SGHTA, CDR2 FQGNSA. The CDR3 is CASSLEVGAGQETQYF. CDR3 nucleotide sequence: TGTGCCAGCAGCTTAGAGGTGGGGGCGGGGCAAGAGACCCAGTACTTC. The full variable domain, with the rest looked up from reference TRBV7-2 and TRBJ2-5, is GAGVSQSPSNKVTEKGKDVELRCDPISGHTALYWYRQSLGQGLEFLIYFQGNSAPDKSGLPSDRFSAERTGGSVSTLTIQRTQQEDSAVYLCASSLEVGAGQETQYFGPGTRLLVL.

This chain joins TRBV7-9 and TRBJ1-2; possible D gene TRBD1, 5 bases. Germline lookup yields CDR1 SEHNR and CDR2 FQNEAQ (reference sequence). This CDR3 is 12 amino acids long. V was clipped by 11 bases and J by 3 bases, with 13 bases between them. As DNA, the CDR3 is TGTGCCTTCACGGGGGGAGACTATGGCTACACCTTC. Amino acids: CAFTGGDYGYTF.

The chain employs TRBV29-1 and TRBJ1-1, with D possibly TRBD1 on 6 matching bases. In germline, CDR1 is SQVTM, CDR2 ANQGSEA. This CDR3 is 14 amino acids long. V gave up 5 bases and J gave up 3 bases, with 16 bases separating them. The CDR3 loop is CSVSIRGADTEAFF. Here the CDR3 DNA reads TGCAGCGTTAGCATTCGGGGGGCAGACACTGAAGCTTTCTTT.

The rearrangement joins TRBV18 to TRBJ1-3; TRBD1 is a possible D gene (5 bases). Trimming cost V 6 bases and J 0 bases, with 15 bases left between them. The CDR3 length is 16 residues. Germline CDR1 reads KGHSH; CDR2 reads LQKENI. The CDR3 loop reads CASSRLTANSGNTIYF. Written as DNA, the CDR3 is TGTGCCAGCTCCCGACTGACAGCGAACTCTGGAAACACCATATATTTT.

This chain links TRBV7-9 with TRBJ1-4; the D gene is possibly TRBD1 (5 bases). V shed 1 base and J shed 7 bases, with 10 bases lying between them. This CDR3 has 14 residues. Germline assignment: CDR1 SEHNR and CDR2 FQNEAQ (reference sequence). CDR3 sequence reads: CASSLGAGTEKLFF. CDR3 sequence (DNA): TGTGCCAGCAGCTTAGGGGCAGGGACTGAAAAACTGTTTTTT.

The CDR3 nucleotides read TGTGCCAGCAGCGTAGGCGGGAGCACAGATACGCAGTATTTT. It encodes CASSVGGSTDTQYF. The chain employs TRBV9 and TRBJ2-3, with a tentative D call TRBD2 (5 bases). This CDR3 region has 14 residues. The germline CDR1 and CDR2 sequences are SGDLS and YYNGEE. V shed 0 bases and J shed 0 bases, with 5 bases lying between them.

V usage is TRBV5-1 and J usage is TRBJ2-1; 11 bases align to TRBD2. The CDR3 has 17 residues. CDR1 and CDR2 (germline): SGHRS, YFSETQ. With 4 bases clipped from V and 0 bases from J, the junction kept 6 bases outside the gene matches. CDR3 sequence (DNA): TGCGCCAGCAGCCCCGGGACTAGCGGACCCTCCTACAATGAGCAGTTCTTC. This gives the protein CASSPGTSGPSYNEQFF. The whole variable domain, filled in from reference TRBV5-1 and TRBJ2-1, reads KAGVTQTPRYLIKTRGQQVTLSCSPISGHRSVSWYQQTPGQGLQFLFEYFSETQRNKGNFPGRFSGRQFSNSRSEMNVSTLELGDSALYLCASSPGTSGPSYNEQFFGPGTRLTVL.

The chain has TRBV19 and TRBJ1-5; TRBD1 matches 8 bases. With 6 bases clipped from V and 3 bases from J, the junction kept 7 bases outside the gene matches. The germline V gene has CDR1 LNHDA and CDR2 SQIVND (reference sequence). CDR3 length equals 15 residues. CDR3 in amino acids: CASRQGETYNQPQHF. The CDR3, as DNA: TGTGCCAGTAGACAGGGGGAAACCTACAATCAGCCCCAGCATTTT. The full variable domain, its missing parts supplied by reference TRBV19 and TRBJ1-5, is DGGITQSPKYLFRKEGQNVTLSCEQNLNHDAMYWYRQDPGQGLRLIYYSQIVNDFQKGDIAEGYSVSREKKESFPLTVTSAQKNPTAFYLCASRQGETYNQPQHFGDGTRLSIL.

CDR3 loop: CASASNGLDNEQFF. Here the CDR3 DNA reads TGTGCCAGCGCCTCTAATGGCCTTGACAATGAGCAGTTCTTC. The chain couples TRBV5-4 to TRBJ2-1; D uncertain. The V end was cut by 7 bases, the J end by 5 bases, with 16 bases between. CDR1 and CDR2 from the germline V gene are SGHNT and YYREEE (reference sequence). The CDR3 contains 14 residues.

The chain employs TRBV10-3 and TRBJ1-2; D unresolved. The CDR3 is 17 residues long. The V gene's germline CDR1 is ENHRY and CDR2 SYGVKD. V lost 4 bases to trimming and J lost 2 bases, with 20 bases between them. CDR3 nucleotides: TGTGCCATCAGTGGCGGGGTATACAACCCCGAGAACTATGGCTACACCTTC. It encodes CAISGGVYNPENYGYTF.

The V call is TRBV6-5, the J call TRBJ1-5; TRBD1 matches at 8 bases. The length of the CDR3 is 16 residues. The germline CDR1 and CDR2 sequences are MNHEY and SVGAGI. Germline trimming cut 0 bases from V and 4 bases from J; bases unmatched to any gene: 5. As DNA, the CDR3 is TGTGCCAGCAGTTACTCGGCGACAGGGGCAAATCAGCCCCAGCATTTT. Amino acid sequence: CASSYSATGANQPQHF.

This clone was observed once. The gene calls are TRBV27 and TRBJ2-3; D is ambiguous. The CDR3 consists of 16 residues. Germline-derived CDR1 and CDR2 are MNHEY and SMNVEV (reference sequence). V was clipped by 6 bases and J by 6 bases, with 22 bases between them. The CDR3 sequence: CASSPGSIAFMDTQYF. The DNA of the CDR3 is TGTGCCAGCAGCCCCGGGTCGATAGCTTTCATGGATACGCAGTATTTT.

V and J are TRBV11-3 and TRBJ2-5; D gene uncertain. The V gene lost 5 bases and the J gene lost 2 bases, with 12 bases spanning the gap. CDR1 is SGHNT, CDR2 YENEEA, per germline. There are 14 residues in the CDR3. The CDR3 DNA is TGTGCCAGCAGCCCCCATTCGGCGCAAGAGACCCAGTACTTC. Translating gives CASSPHSAQETQYF.

The V and J genes are TRBV15 and TRBJ2-1; D may be TRBD1 or TRBD2 (5 bases each). Deletions cut 0 bases from V and 9 bases from J, with 15 bases between. The CDR3 covers 15 residues. The germline V gene has CDR1 LNHNV and CDR2 YYDKDF (reference sequence). CDR3 region: CATSRDLLWDAEQFF. Written as DNA, the CDR3 is TGTGCCACCAGCAGAGATCTACTTTGGGACGCTGAGCAGTTCTTC.

The chain has TRBV4-1 and TRBJ2-1; 8 positions match TRBD1. CDR1 MGHRA and CDR2 YSYEKL come from the germline V gene. The CDR3 contains 15 residues. V trimming: 1 base; J trimming: 5 bases; junction bases outside the gene matches: 4. The CDR3 sequence: CASSQAGGQHNEQFF. The CDR3, as DNA: TGCGCCAGCAGCCAAGCAGGGGGCCAGCACAATGAGCAGTTCTTC.

This clone was counted only a few times. This chain uses TRBV7-8 with TRBJ2-3, with TRBD2 matching over 9 bases. This CDR3 comprises 13 residues. Germline CDR1 reads SGHVS; CDR2 reads FQNEAQ. The J segment lost 6 bases and the V segment lost 5 bases, leaving 3 bases of the junction unmatched. The CDR3 coding sequence is TGTGCCAGCAGCCCAAGCGGGAGGGATACGCAGTATTTT. Protein: CASSPSGRDTQYF.

Of note for this clone: The junction departs from the called germline gene at one end, perhaps through a read error. V gene TRBV7-9 combines with J gene TRBJ1-1; D gene unclear. The CDR3 sequence is 12 residues long. Germline V gives CDR1 SEHNR, CDR2 FQNEAQ (reference sequence). The CDR3 DNA reads as TGTGCCAGCAGCTTAAAGAACATTGAAGCTTTCTTT. Its translation is CASSLKNIEAFF. Variable domain in full (rest from reference TRBV7-9 and TRBJ1-1): DTGVSQNPRHKITKRGQNVTFRCDPISEHNRLYWYRQTLGQGPEFLTYFQNEAQLEKSRLLSDRFSAERPKGSFSTLEIQRTEQGDSAMYLCASSLKNIEAFFGQGTRLTVV.

This rearrangement joins TRBV11-2 to TRBJ2-7, with D perhaps matching TRBD1 or TRBD2 (5 bases each). The CDR3 covers 14 residues. V was pared by 0 bases and J by 2 bases, with 8 bases between. Germline V gene sequence: CDR1 SGHAT, CDR2 FQNNGV. CDR3 sequence: CASSLERGAYEQYF. CDR3 DNA: TGTGCCAGCAGCTTAGAAAGAGGGGCCTACGAGCAGTACTTC.

J is TRBJ2-1 and V is TRBV4-3; no clear D. Germline values: CDR1 LGHNA, CDR2 YSLEER. Trimming removed 2 bases at V and 4 bases at J, with 6 bases between. The CDR3 has 13 amino acids. The CDR3 protein is CASSQNLYNEQFF. The CDR3 bases are TGCGCCAGCAGCCAAAACTTGTACAATGAGCAGTTCTTC.

This clone came up once. The V gene is TRBV10-2, the J gene TRBJ2-7; 13 positions match TRBD2. CDR1 is WSHSY and CDR2 is SAAADI in the germline V gene. The CDR3 consists of 14 residues. V lost 6 bases, J lost 7 bases, and 6 bases stayed unmatched. The CDR3 sequence is CASRIPGLAGEQYF. Written as DNA, the CDR3 is TGCGCCAGCAGAATCCCGGGACTAGCGGGAGAGCAGTACTTC.

J is TRBJ2-7 and V is TRBV6-6; 11 bases match TRBD2. This CDR3 has 15 amino acids. With 10 bases clipped from V and 4 bases from J, the junction kept 12 bases outside the gene matches. Germline CDR1 and CDR2: MNHNY and SVGAGI (reference sequence). The CDR3 sequence is CAIKTWGLAAYEQYF. The CDR3 DNA reads TGTGCCATCAAAACCTGGGGACTAGCGGCTTACGAGCAGTACTTC.

The chain employs TRBV28 and TRBJ2-7; 11 positions match TRBD1. The CDR3 spans 14 residues. V was pared by 6 bases and J by 2 bases, with 3 bases of the junction left unmatched. From germline, CDR1 is MDHEN and CDR2 SYDVKM. The DNA for the CDR3 is TGTGCCAGCAGGTGGACAGGGGGCACCTACGAGCAGTACTTC. Residues: CASRWTGGTYEQYF.

The chain employs TRBV19 and TRBJ2-7, with TRBD2 matching over 11 bases. CDR1 is LNHDA, CDR2 SQIVND, per germline (reference sequence). The V and J ends lost 1 base and 2 bases, in that order; junction bases with no gene match: 4. The CDR3 length is 16 residues. The CDR3 coding sequence is TGTGCCAGTAGTATAGGGGGGACTAGCGGACCCTACGAGCAGTACTTC. As protein: CASSIGGTSGPYEQYF.

V usage is TRBV30 and J usage is TRBJ2-1; D not certain. V was pared by 3 bases and J by 3 bases, with 3 bases between. Germline V gives CDR1 GTSNPN, CDR2 SVGIG (reference sequence). The CDR3 runs to 11 residues. CDR3 sequence reads: CAWSNYNEQFF. As DNA, the CDR3 is TGTGCCTGGAGCAACTACAATGAGCAGTTCTTC.